The 29 T cell receptor beta chains below come from one sample, sequenced in a study of blood T cell repertoires in COVID-19. The table came from immunoSEQ multiplex PCR; TCRdb's copy has only in-frame clones and leaves some out. The sample holds almost 500,000 clones, around nine tenths seen once. Sequenced input: PBMCs or T cells enriched from blood (not recorded which). The receptors were gathered from a woman aged 60-70 years who had recovered from COVID-19.

The CDR3 nucleotides are TGTGCCATCACCCCGGGGGTTGCTAACTATGGCTACACCTTC. Its translation: CAITPGVANYGYTF. V usage is TRBV10-3 and J usage is TRBJ1-2; tentative D call: TRBD1 (5 bases). V lost 7 bases and J lost 0, with 12 bases in between. Germline V gene data show CDR1 as ENHRY and CDR2 as SYGVKD. This CDR3 has 14 residues.

The table lists this clone with a count of one. The J gene is TRBJ1-1, the V gene TRBV6-5; 10 nucleotides line up with TRBD1. The trim removed 5 bases at V and 7 bases at J, leaving 10 bases unmatched. This CDR3 is 15 amino acids long. Germline values: CDR1 MNHEY, CDR2 SVGAGI. The CDR3 coding sequence is TGTGCCAGCAGTCCGCCGACAGGGGGCGCCGGTGAAGCTTTCTTT. Protein sequence: CASSPPTGGAGEAFF.

In this sample, this clone turned up a few times. The genes are TRBV19 and TRBJ1-5, with a possible D match to TRBD1 (5 bases). This CDR3 has 14 amino acids. The V gene's germline CDR1 is LNHDA and CDR2 SQIVND (reference sequence). V was shortened by 7 bases and J by 7 bases, with 17 bases between the two germline ends. The CDR3 DNA follows: TGTGCCAGTACCCTGGGAGGGGTCGGGCAGCCCCAGCATTTT. Its protein is CASTLGGVGQPQHF.

This chain joins TRBV19 and TRBJ1-1; D is perhaps TRBD1 (5 bases). V lost 3 bases and J lost 4, with 6 bases in between. This CDR3 spans 12 amino acids. CDR1 and CDR2 (germline): LNHDA, SQIVND (reference sequence). The CDR3 DNA is TGTGCCAGTAGTATGGGGGGCACTGAAGCTTTCTTT. Translated, it gives CASSMGGTEAFF.

This clone has only one observation. The chain couples TRBV27 to TRBJ2-7, with a weak D call TRBD2 (7 bases). CDR3 length: 18 amino acids. Germline-derived CDR1 and CDR2 are MNHEY and SMNVEV (reference sequence). V was pared by 7 bases and J by 3 bases, with 28 bases between. CDR3 nucleotides: TGTGCCAGCAACCCCGGGCAACGGGGGCGGGGGAGATACTACGAGCAGTACTTC. Its protein product is CASNPGQRGRGRYYEQYF.

The V gene is TRBV21-1, the J gene TRBJ1-3; TRBD1 reflects the table's D call only, with no check against the DNA. TRBV21-1 is termed a pseudogene. The CDR3 has 17 residues. The CDR3 DNA reads as TGTGCCAGCAGCAAATCACAGCACCCGTTCTCTGGAAACACCATATATTTT. Translated, it gives CASSKSQHPFSGNTIYF.

As DNA, the CDR3 is TGTGCCAGCAGAACGGAGACATCGGGGACTGAAGCTTTCTTT. Amino acid sequence: CASRTETSGTEAFF. V is TRBV2 and J is TRBJ1-1; no clear D gene. The CDR3 extends over 14 amino acids. V dropped 6 bases and J dropped 5 bases, with 16 bases sitting between them. Germline-derived CDR1 and CDR2 are SNHLY and FYNNEI. The full variable domain, rest sourced from reference TRBV2 and TRBJ1-1, is EPEVTQTPSHQVTQMGQEVILRCVPISNHLYFYWYRQILGQKVEFLVSFYNNEISEKSEIFDDQFSVERPDGSNFTLKIRSTKLEDSAMYFCASRTETSGTEAFFGQGTRLTVV.

V usage is TRBV19 and J usage is TRBJ2-6, with 8 positions matching TRBD1. There are 17 residues in the CDR3. V lost 5 bases, J lost 3 bases, and 9 bases stayed unmatched. Germline V lookup: CDR1 LNHDA, CDR2 SQIVND (reference sequence). CDR3 bases: TGTGCCAGTAGTTTCGGGACAGGTTATCGTGGGGCCAACGTCCTGACTTTC. This codes for CASSFGTGYRGANVLTF. Supplemented by reference TRBV19 and TRBJ2-6, the full variable domain reads DGGITQSPKYLFRKEGQNVTLSCEQNLNHDAMYWYRQDPGQGLRLIYYSQIVNDFQKGDIAEGYSVSREKKESFPLTVTSAQKNPTAFYLCASSFGTGYRGANVLTFGAGSRLTVL.

The chain recombines TRBV14 with TRBJ1-5, with a weak D call TRBD1 (5 bases). CDR3 length equals 17 residues. From germline, CDR1 is SGHDN and CDR2 FVKESK. Trimming took off 2 bases at V and 0 bases at J, with 14 bases between the two ends. In DNA, the CDR3 is TGTGCCAGCAGCCAATCCCGACAGATCTATAGCAATCAGCCCCAGCATTTT. It is translated as CASSQSRQIYSNQPQHF.

This sequence joins TRBV11-3 and TRBJ2-3, with D possibly being TRBD1 (6 bases). Trimming removed 3 bases at V and 2 bases at J, with 15 bases between. The germline V gene has CDR1 SGHNT and CDR2 YENEEA. The CDR3 extends over 16 amino acids. The chain's CDR3 is CASSLTPDSSTDTQYF. The CDR3 nucleotides are TGTGCCAGCAGCTTGACCCCGGACAGTTCCACAGATACGCAGTATTTT.

The chain recombines TRBV15 with TRBJ1-5; 10 bases are a match to TRBD1. Trimming at V came to 4 bases and at J to 7 bases, leaving 4 bases not matched to a gene. The CDR3 runs to 14 residues. Germline loops: CDR1 LNHNV, CDR2 YYDKDF (reference sequence). The CDR3, as DNA: TGTGCCACCAGCATGACAGGGGGCGGACAGCCCCAGCATTTT. Protein: CATSMTGGGQPQHF.

The J gene is TRBJ2-2, the V gene TRBV25-1, with D possibly matching TRBD1 (6 bases). The germline gives CDR1 MGHDK, CDR2 SYGVNS. V was pared by 3 bases and J by 4 bases, with 18 bases between. There are 17 residues in the CDR3. DNA of the CDR3: TGTGCCAGCAGTGACGAGAGGTGGGCAGGGGCCACCGGGGAGCTGTTTTTT. This translates into CASSDERWAGATGELFF.

The chain has TRBV5-1 and TRBJ2-3; 7 bases align to TRBD2. Germline values: CDR1 SGHRS, CDR2 YFSETQ. CDR3 length equals 14 residues. J lost 6 bases, V lost 7 bases, and 11 bases had no gene match. In DNA, the CDR3 is TGCGCCAGCGCCTCGGGCGGGGGAAGGGATACGCAGTATTTT. As protein: CASASGGGRDTQYF.

The chain employs TRBV9 and TRBJ2-1; D is unclear. V lost 0 bases to trimming and J lost 8 bases, with 12 bases between them. Looked up from germline, CDR1 is SGDLS and CDR2 is YYNGEE. CDR3 length: 14 amino acids. CDR3 protein: CASSVDNVVHEQFF. CDR3 nucleotide sequence: TGTGCCAGCAGCGTAGACAACGTCGTACATGAGCAGTTCTTC.

The chain recombines TRBV30 with TRBJ1-1; no firm D call. The CDR3 is 13 amino acids. Trimming took off 0 bases at V and 10 bases at J, with 15 bases between the two ends. The germline V gene encodes CDR1 GTSNPN and CDR2 SVGIG (reference sequence). The CDR3 DNA reads as TGTGCCTGGAGTGTACCCCCCGGGGAGCGAGCTTTCTTT. It codes for CAWSVPPGERAFF. The whole variable domain, filled in from reference TRBV30 and TRBJ1-1, reads SQTIHQWPATLVQPVGSPLSLECTVEGTSNPNLYWYRQAAGRGLQLLFYSVGIGQISSEVPQNLSASRPQDRQFILSSKKLLLSDSGFYLCAWSVPPGERAFFGQGTRLTVV.

The genes are TRBV9 and TRBJ1-2, with 9 bases identical to TRBD1. The CDR3 contains 13 residues. Germline V CDR1 and CDR2: SGDLS, YYNGEE. The ends lost 3 bases at V and 9 bases at J; junction bases unmatched: 6. The CDR3 region is CASSARTGESYTF. DNA for the CDR3: TGTGCCAGCAGCGCCCGGACAGGGGAGAGCTACACCTTC.

The chain has TRBV11-2 and TRBJ1-6, with TRBD1 matching over 9 bases. CDR1 and CDR2 (germline): SGHAT, FQNNGV. Germline trimming cut 5 bases from V and 0 bases from J; bases unmatched to any gene: 5. This CDR3 spans 17 amino acids. CDR3 residues: CASSPWTGDSYNSPLHF. CDR3 coding DNA: TGTGCCAGCAGCCCCTGGACAGGGGACTCCTATAATTCACCCCTCCACTTT. Together with reference TRBV11-2 and TRBJ1-6, the CDR3 gives the full variable domain: EAGVAQSPRYKIIEKRQSVAFWCNPISGHATLYWYQQILGQGPKLLIQFQNNGVVDDSQLPKDRFSAERLKGVDSTLKIQPAKLEDSAVYLCASSPWTGDSYNSPLHFGNGTRLTVT.

The rearrangement links TRBV6-1 to TRBJ1-5, with 7 bases matching TRBD1. The CDR3 is 18 residues long. Germline CDR1 is MNHNS and CDR2 is SASEGT. After removal of 2 bases from V and 1 base from J, the junction contained 11 bases not matched to a gene. For the CDR3, the DNA is TGTGCCAGCAGTGAACGGCGAGGGGGACAGACGAGCAATCAGCCCCAGCATTTT. This gives the protein CASSERRGGQTSNQPQHF.

V usage is TRBV9 and J usage is TRBJ1-2; a possible D gene is TRBD1 (5 bases). From germline, CDR1 is SGDLS and CDR2 YYNGEE. The V end was cut by 0 bases, the J end by 1 base, with 13 bases between. This CDR3 region has 16 residues. The CDR3 loop is CASSVEPRVDNYGYTF. The CDR3 DNA is TGTGCCAGCAGCGTAGAACCCAGGGTAGATAACTATGGCTACACCTTC.

This clone has just a few counts. The chain links TRBV2 to TRBJ1-3; D gene unclear. Germline-derived CDR1 and CDR2 are SNHLY and FYNNEI. The CDR3 loop spans 16 amino acids. Trimming took off 3 bases at V and 0 bases at J, with 12 bases between the two ends. CDR3 region: CASSDSPFISGNTIYF. As DNA, the CDR3 is TGTGCCAGCAGTGACAGTCCCTTCATCTCTGGAAACACCATATATTTT.

This CDR3 is CASSGVNYGYTF. Here the CDR3 DNA reads TGTGCCAGCTCGGGAGTTAACTATGGCTACACCTTC. The chain has TRBV2 and TRBJ1-2; D gene uncertain. Germline CDR1 is SNHLY and CDR2 is FYNNEI. The V end lost 8 bases, the J end lost 1 base, and 8 bases lay between the germline ends. The CDR3 loop spans 12 amino acids.

This clone was seen just once. This chain links TRBV19 with TRBJ1-6; D gene unclear. CDR3 size: 16 residues. Looked up from germline, CDR1 is LNHDA and CDR2 is SQIVND (reference sequence). Trimming stripped 4 bases from V and 7 bases from J, with 17 bases between. This CDR3 reads CASSRVGPNPNSPLHF. The DNA for the CDR3 is TGTGCCAGTAGTAGGGTTGGGCCGAACCCAAATTCACCCCTCCACTTT.

The table lists this clone with a few counts. The V gene is TRBV2, the J gene TRBJ1-2, with no clear D. The CDR3 has 11 residues. Germline lookup yields CDR1 SNHLY and CDR2 FYNNEI. Trimming took off 6 bases at V and 4 bases at J, with 6 bases between the two ends. The chain's CDR3 is CASRVSYGYTF. The CDR3 nucleotides are TGTGCCAGCAGGGTTAGCTATGGCTACACCTTC.

The chain employs TRBV2 and TRBJ2-1; D is undetermined. Deletions cut 6 bases from V and 8 bases from J, with 8 bases between. The CDR3 sequence is 11 residues long. Germline values: CDR1 SNHLY, CDR2 FYNNEI. CDR3 in DNA: TGTGCCAGCAGACTGTATGATGAGCAGTTCTTC. This codes for CASRLYDEQFF.

The chain combines TRBV10-3 with TRBJ2-3; TRBD1 matches 7 bases. CDR3 length: 14 amino acids. V lost 5 bases to trimming and J lost 5 bases; unmatched junction nucleotides: 7. Germline V gene sequence: CDR1 ENHRY, CDR2 SYGVKD. CDR3: CAISRQGEGDTQYF. CDR3 DNA: TGTGCCATCAGTAGACAGGGAGAAGGAGATACGCAGTATTTT.

The chain uses TRBV30 and TRBJ2-2; tentatively, D is TRBD2 (7 bases). The CDR3 runs 13 residues. CDR1 is GTSNPN and CDR2 is SVGIG in the germline V gene (reference sequence). Trimming removed 1 base from V and 6 bases from J, with 9 bases in between. The CDR3 loop is CAWSDGGPGELFF. In nucleotides, the CDR3 is TGTGCCTGGAGTGACGGGGGGCCCGGGGAGCTGTTTTTT.

This clone was counted once. This rearrangement joins TRBV28 to TRBJ2-7; D is perhaps TRBD1 (7 bases). Germline V gives CDR1 MDHEN, CDR2 SYDVKM. V was trimmed by 6 bases and J by 6 bases, leaving 30 bases between them. CDR3 length: 18 amino acids. CDR3 nucleotide sequence: TGTGCCAGCAGCCACCTCCTCGGCGGGACAGTATCTCTAGGCGAGCAGTACTTC. It specifies CASSHLLGGTVSLGEQYF.

The gene calls are TRBV18 and TRBJ1-5; 9 bases line up with TRBD1. The V and J ends lost 3 bases and 6 bases, in that order; junction bases with no gene match: 6. The CDR3 runs to 15 residues. Looked up from germline, CDR1 is KGHSH and CDR2 is LQKENI. CDR3 protein: CASSPGQGISQPQHF. The CDR3 nucleotides are TGTGCCAGCTCACCGGGACAGGGTATTAGTCAGCCCCAGCATTTT. The whole variable domain, filled in from reference TRBV18 and TRBJ1-5, reads NAGVMQNPRHLVRRRGQEARLRCSPMKGHSHVYWYRQLPEEGLKFMVYLQKENIIDESGMPKERFSAEFPKEGPSILRIQQVVRGDSAAYFCASSPGQGISQPQHFGDGTRLSIL.

This clone was observed a handful of times. The chain recombines TRBV2 with TRBJ2-5, with TRBD1 identical over 7 bases. The CDR3 totals 15 residues. The J segment lost 2 bases and the V segment lost 3 bases, leaving 6 bases of the junction unmatched. CDR1 and CDR2 (germline): SNHLY, FYNNEI. The CDR3 region has the DNA TGTGCCAGCAGTGACACGACAGGGTATCAAGAGACCCAGTACTTC. Its translation is CASSDTTGYQETQYF.